The 8 T cell receptor beta chains reported below all come from one sample, sequenced in a study of blood T cell repertoires in COVID-19. Sequencing was performed with immunoSEQ multiplex PCR; in TCRdb, only in-frame clones are kept and a portion is missing. The top ten hold about 4.6% of the sample, which has fewer than 200,000 clones, roughly 85% seen once. The specimen sequenced was PBMCs or T cells enriched from blood (not recorded which). The receptors here all came from a woman in her forties or fifties who had recovered from COVID-19.

This clone was detected only a few times. The CDR3 is CAWRTRSRQIRSGNTIYF. CDR3 nucleotides: TGTGCCTGGAGAACGCGATCCCGACAGATCCGATCTGGAAACACCATATATTTT. This chain connects TRBV30 to TRBJ1-3; D possibly corresponds to TRBD1 (5 bases). CDR1 is GTSNPN, CDR2 SVGIG, per germline (reference sequence). Trimming cost V 3 bases and J 1 base, with 22 bases left between them. The CDR3 runs to 18 residues.

The chain has TRBV30 and TRBJ1-6; D ambiguous. CDR1 is GTSNPN, CDR2 SVGIG, per germline (reference sequence). Trimming stripped 0 bases from V and 9 bases from J, with 15 bases between. CDR3 size: 15 residues. The CDR3 spells CAWSVLVQSRSPLHF. In DNA form, the CDR3 reads TGTGCCTGGAGTGTTTTGGTACAGTCCCGTTCACCCCTCCACTTT.

The chain combines TRBV4-1 with TRBJ1-1; unclear D gene. The CDR3 has 14 residues. CDR1 is MGHRA and CDR2 is YSYEKL in the germline V gene. V was clipped by 0 bases and J by 6 bases, with 11 bases between them. The CDR3 spells CASSQDGEAAEAFF. CDR3 bases: TGCGCCAGCAGCCAAGATGGAGAGGCCGCTGAAGCTTTCTTT.

The J gene is TRBJ1-1, the V gene TRBV5-4; unclear D gene. There are 15 residues in the CDR3. V lost 2 bases and J 2 bases, leaving 13 bases between the germline ends. Germline CDR1 reads SGHNT; CDR2 reads YYREEE (reference sequence). The chain's CDR3 is CASSFPGASNTEAFF. The CDR3 nucleotides are TGTGCCAGCAGCTTTCCGGGTGCCTCTAACACTGAAGCTTTCTTT.

V gene TRBV2 combines with J gene TRBJ1-5; D remains unclear. Germline CDR1 is SNHLY and CDR2 is FYNNEI. Deletions cut 4 bases from V and 0 bases from J, with 4 bases between. The CDR3 length is 13 residues. Written as DNA, the CDR3 is TGTGCCAGCAGTGCGGGTAGCAATCAGCCCCAGCATTTT. Translated, it gives CASSAGSNQPQHF.

This rearrangement joins TRBV4-3 to TRBJ2-3; maybe TRBD2 (5 bases). With 4 bases removed from V and 5 bases from J, the gap between germline ends came to 13 bases. This CDR3 comprises 14 residues. Germline CDR1 and CDR2: LGHNA and YSLEER. The CDR3 spells CASSLARAGDTQYF. The CDR3 DNA is TGCGCCAGCAGCCTTGCTAGGGCGGGAGATACGCAGTATTTT.

J is TRBJ1-1 and V is TRBV7-9; TRBD1 aligns across 8 bases. The V gene end was trimmed by 5 bases and the J gene end by 0 bases; junction bases not matched to a gene: 17. CDR1 is SEHNR, CDR2 FQNEAQ, per germline (reference sequence). This CDR3 is built from 19 residues. This CDR3 is CASSPTLQGAIGVNTEAFF. Here the CDR3 DNA reads TGTGCCAGCAGCCCGACTTTGCAGGGGGCGATAGGAGTGAACACTGAAGCTTTCTTT.

In its sample, this clone was seen a few times. This chain connects TRBV6-1 to TRBJ1-3; D gene ambiguous. This CDR3 region has 14 residues. Germline loops: CDR1 MNHNS, CDR2 SASEGT. Trimming removed 6 bases at V and 0 bases at J, with 9 bases between. The CDR3 reads CASSQTSSGNTIYF. The CDR3 nucleotides are TGTGCCAGCAGCCAGACAAGCTCTGGAAACACCATATATTTT.